These 3 T cell receptor beta chains share one sample of origin, sequenced in a study of shared clonotypes between healthy human individuals. Sequencing used immunoSEQ multiplex PCR; TCRdb keeps in-frame clones, though not all of them. This sample yields hundreds of thousands of clones, of which approximately 96% are seen a single time; less than 0.13% belongs to the top ten. Naive CD8 cells lacked CD45RO and underwent positive selection for CCR7, leaving out terminally differentiated effector memory CD45RA+ cells. The sample was naive CD8+ T cells sorted from blood. The source is a woman between 25 and 40 years old in good health.

This chain uses TRBV28 with TRBJ2-5; 7 positions match TRBD2. Germline-derived CDR1 and CDR2 are MDHEN and SYDVKM. V was clipped by 7 bases and J by 2 bases; unmatched bases: 10. The CDR3 is made up of 15 amino acids. The CDR3 protein is CASTPWGGDQETQYF. The DNA for the CDR3 is TGTGCCAGCACTCCCTGGGGGGGGGATCAAGAGACCCAGTACTTC.

The chain joins TRBV4-1 to TRBJ1-1; D may be TRBD1 (5 bases). This CDR3 is 16 amino acids long. V was shortened by 4 bases and J by 0 bases, with 15 bases between the two germline ends. Germline V gives CDR1 MGHRA, CDR2 YSYEKL. CDR3 nucleotides: TGCGCCAGCAGCCCTTCATGGGGACTCATGAACACTGAAGCTTTCTTT. Translated: CASSPSWGLMNTEAFF.

About this clone: Different DNA sequences within this sample yield the same CDR3. V and J are TRBV27 and TRBJ2-7; D unclear. The CDR3 is made up of 12 amino acids. Germline lookup yields CDR1 MNHEY and CDR2 SMNVEV (reference sequence). The V gene lost 3 bases and the J gene lost 4 bases, with 7 bases spanning the gap. The CDR3 is CASSLSPYEQYF. Written as DNA, the CDR3 is TGTGCCAGCAGTTTGTCCCCATACGAGCAGTACTTC.